The sequence of this T cell receptor beta chain was determined in a study of T-cell reconstitution after alpha-beta-depleted transplantation in children. Study observations and caveats: After one year, T-cell counts and TCRbeta diversity mostly came from new T cells. Reportedly, roughly two months post-transplant, alpha-beta T cells arose from several hundred expanded graft clones.

This clonotype appeared a single time. Its matching antigen is unknown. Preparation of the TCRbeta library used unique molecular identifiers. TCRdb itself ran the PCR reads through MiXCR, one entry per CDR3 protein. Of some 80,000 distinct CDR3 sequences listed, 15% to 20% are singletons. Germline V gene data show CDR1 as SEHNR and CDR2 as FQNEAQ (reference sequence). V was trimmed by 4 bases and J by 9 bases, leaving 22 bases between them. This CDR3 comprises 15 residues. The sample was PBMCs, mostly from graft donor cells, taken 360 days after TCRalphabeta/CD19-depleted stem cell transplant. The chain is built from TRBV7-9 and TRBJ2-7; D remains unclear. The sequence came from a male patient between 2 and 15 years old who had a stem cell transplant for acute lymphoblastic leukemia, so the T cells may come from the graft donor. CDR3 nucleotides: TGTGCCAGCAGCTCTCCCGATAGGGTCCTCCCGAGGCAGTACTTC. Its protein product is CASSSPDRVLPRQYF.